Presented here are 4 T cell receptor beta chains from one specimen sequenced in a study of blood T cell repertoires in COVID-19 (dated by TCRdb to 2018 to 2020). Library preparation employed the immunoSEQ multiplex PCR assay. TCRdb took this table from immuneACCESS and kept in-frame rearrangements with V and J called. Such tables lack part of the clones; where checked against another copy, unresolved V genes explain under half of the gap, and the rest is unexplained. This sample comprises 450,000 to 500,000 clones, over 75% of them detected only once. The ten most abundant clones make up approximately 2.9% of the sample. The sequenced sample was peripheral blood. The receptors come from a human donor in a cohort sampled during active COVID-19.

On this clone itself: The sample contains more than one DNA sequence encoding this CDR3. The chain links TRBV18 to TRBJ1-1; D may be TRBD1 (5 bases). The V gene's germline CDR1 is KGHSH and CDR2 LQKENI. Trimming removed 2 bases from V and 1 base from J, with 8 bases in between. The CDR3 runs to 14 residues. In DNA, the CDR3 is TGTGCCAGCTCACCAGACAGATCGAACACTGAAGCTTTCTTT. This translates into CASSPDRSNTEAFF.

The rearrangement joins TRBV28 to TRBJ2-5; weak D call: TRBD2 (5 bases). CDR1 and CDR2 from the germline V gene are MDHEN and SYDVKM. Trimming took 5 bases from V and 3 from J, leaving 10 bases between them. The length of the CDR3 is 13 residues. The CDR3: CASSAVREETQYF. CDR3 DNA: TGTGCCAGCAGTGCGGTGCGGGAAGAGACCCAGTACTTC.

Here the CDR3 reads CASSAKRRQPSTDTQYF. The CDR3 nucleotides read TGTGCCAGCAGTGCTAAACGTCGACAGCCTAGCACAGATACGCAGTATTTT. This chain links TRBV27 with TRBJ2-3; maybe TRBD1 (5 bases). The CDR3 spans 17 residues. Per the germline V gene, CDR1 is MNHEY and CDR2 is SMNVEV (reference sequence). With 5 bases removed from V and 0 bases from J, the gap between germline ends came to 18 bases.

In its sample, this clone was seen once. J is TRBJ2-1 and V is TRBV7-2; the match to TRBD2 covers 9 bases. Per the germline V gene, CDR1 is SGHTA and CDR2 is FQGNSA. The V gene end was trimmed by 2 bases and the J gene end by 4 bases; junction bases not matched to a gene: 3. There are 15 residues in the CDR3. The CDR3 spells CASSLKAGGYNEQFF. Here the CDR3 DNA reads TGTGCCAGCAGCTTAAAGGCGGGAGGGTACAATGAGCAGTTCTTC.